The T cell receptor beta chain described here comes from a study of blood T cell repertoires in COVID-19. Study in general: Samples came from the United States, Italy and Spain, spanning acute and convalescent COVID-19. PBMCs, B-cell-depleted T cells, or T cells were the source of the cDNA or gDNA that made up the material.

Original processing methods: Estimated nucleated cell counts came from reference gene primer amplification. The table came from immunoSEQ multiplex PCR; TCRdb's copy has only in-frame clones and leaves some out. Clone size and V and J calls were adopted from that table, with D and trimming inferred from the DNA. Of about 200,000 clones listed, roughly 90% were seen once; the top ten hold about 1.7%. The CDR3 is 16 residues long. Germline V gene sequence: CDR1 SGDLS, CDR2 YYNGEE. V was pared by 2 bases and J by 4 bases, with 15 bases between. The sequenced sample consisted of peripheral blood. This chain connects TRBV9 to TRBJ2-2; TRBD2 is a possible D gene (6 bases). The sequence came from a man younger than 30 with active or convalescent COVID-19. CDR3 protein: CASSVHSGTPTGELFF. CDR3 nucleotides: TGTGCCAGCAGCGTCCACTCCGGGACTCCCACCGGGGAGCTGTTTTTT.